This T cell receptor (beta chain) was identified during a study of T cells in Graves' hyperthyroidism and ophthalmopathy. Turning to the study itself: Upon initial diagnosis and before any treatment, peripheral blood was collected.

The CDR3 is 16 amino acids. Trimming took 1 base from V and 0 from J, leaving 12 bases between them. The germline gives CDR1 SGHNT, CDR2 YENEEA. The study's findings and limits: From stable hyperthyroidism, ophthalmopathy was set apart by a 13 V-J model. Most clonotypes expanded in thyroid above 0.001 were likewise present in blood.

This clonotype has ten or more counts. Antigen specificity is unknown. TCR beta CDR3 regions were amplified from RNA. The HTBI primer set served for first-round RT-PCR of the TCR CDR3. One entry per CDR3 protein, called by TCRdb with MiXCR from the multiplex PCR reads. The sample carries 400,000 or so distinct CDR3 sequences, about 16% recorded once. Diagnostic decisions used clinical symptoms, serum thyroxine and TRAb, thyroid ultrasound and orbital computed tomography. V is TRBV11-3 and J is TRBJ2-5; unclear D gene. The sample was blood. The clonotype was recovered from a woman aged 55-70 years with Graves' ophthalmopathy. This chain's CDR3 is CASSLGYTANQETQYF. The CDR3 DNA sequence: TGTGCCAGCAGCTTAGGGTATACGGCAAACCAAGAGACCCAGTACTTC.